These 10 T cell receptor beta chains originate from one sample sequenced in a study of cytomegalovirus exposure and HLA in healthy donors. PCR used 60 Vbeta primers and 13 Jbeta primers. TCRdb's table, derived via immunoSEQ multiplex PCR, lists solely in-frame clones and lacks some. The sample shows under 150,000 clones, 75% of them seen only once. The sequencing input was PBMCs. The receptors derive from a man younger than 45 in good health and CMV-seronegative.

About this clone itself: Lacking the conserved final phenylalanine or tryptophan, this CDR3 likely reflects a read error. CDR3 protein: CAWSAQGDQPQHV. The CDR3 DNA reads as TGTGCCTGGAGTGCACAGGGGGATCAGCCCCAGCATGTT. The chain joins TRBV30 to TRBJ1-5; 8 nucleotides match TRBD1. Looked up from germline, CDR1 is GTSNPN and CDR2 is SVGIG (reference sequence). The trim removed 1 base at V and 5 bases at J, leaving 1 base unmatched. This CDR3 has 13 amino acids.

V usage is TRBV11-3 and J usage is TRBJ2-2; D is possibly TRBD1 (5 bases). The germline V gene encodes CDR1 SGHNT and CDR2 YENEEA. V lost 1 base and J 6 bases, leaving 15 bases between the germline ends. CDR3 length: 16 residues. CDR3 protein: CASSLGALREPGELFF. CDR3 nucleotides: TGTGCCAGCAGCTTAGGGGCCCTCAGGGAACCCGGGGAGCTGTTTTTT.

In this sample, this clone turned up once. The chain couples TRBV18 to TRBJ2-5; 7 positions match TRBD1. The V and J ends lost 3 bases and 4 bases, in that order; junction bases with no gene match: 5. Germline assignment: CDR1 KGHSH and CDR2 LQKENI. The CDR3 extends over 14 amino acids. The CDR3 region is CASSPLQGTETQYF. CDR3 in DNA: TGTGCCAGCTCACCTTTACAGGGGACAGAGACCCAGTACTTC.

The genes are TRBV10-3 and TRBJ1-4; 9 positions agree with TRBD1. Per the germline V gene, CDR1 is ENHRY and CDR2 is SYGVKD. The CDR3 loop spans 13 amino acids. The V gene end was trimmed by 4 bases and the J gene end by 8 bases; junction bases not matched to a gene: 2. The CDR3 DNA reads as TGTGCCATCAGTGTGGGACAGGGAGAAAAACTGTTTTTT. This translates into CAISVGQGEKLFF.

For the CDR3, the DNA is TGTGCCAGCAGCTTAGTACTAGCGGGCCGCACAGATACGCAGTATTTT. It codes for CASSLVLAGRTDTQYF. The V gene is TRBV7-6, the J gene TRBJ2-3, with 9 bases aligning to TRBD2. This CDR3 spans 16 amino acids. The germline gives CDR1 SGHVS, CDR2 FNYEAQ. Germline trimming cut 1 base from V and 1 base from J; bases unmatched to any gene: 3.

Note on this clone: No conserved phenylalanine or tryptophan is present at the end of the CDR3, so a read error is the likely explanation. The chain uses TRBV6-5 and TRBJ1-1, with D possibly TRBD1 on 5 matching bases. Germline CDR1 reads MNHEY; CDR2 reads SVGAGI. With 2 bases removed from V and 3 bases from J, the gap between germline ends came to 7 bases. CDR3 length: 13 amino acids. CDR3 loop: CASSYGRDTEAFV. CDR3 coding DNA: TGTGCCAGCAGTTACGGCAGGGACACTGAAGCTTTCGTT.

The chain joins TRBV11-2 to TRBJ2-3; 14 bases fit TRBD2. The junction had 3 bases not matched to a gene; V was cut back by 4 bases and J by 3 bases. The CDR3 is made up of 16 amino acids. Germline loops: CDR1 SGHAT, CDR2 FQNNGV. CDR3 amino acids: CASSSGLAGVTDTQYF. Written as DNA, the CDR3 is TGTGCCAGCAGCTCGGGACTAGCGGGAGTGACAGATACGCAGTATTTT.

This chain links TRBV28 with TRBJ2-5; 7 bases align to TRBD1. The germline V gene has CDR1 MDHEN and CDR2 SYDVKM. The CDR3 contains 15 residues. V dropped 6 bases and J dropped 0; count of bases not matched to a gene: 7. The CDR3 region has the DNA TGTGCCAGCAGAGCCGGGACAGAGTACCAAGAGACCCAGTACTTC. Its translation: CASRAGTEYQETQYF. Drawing the rest from reference TRBV28 and TRBJ2-5, the complete variable domain is DVKVTQSSRYLVKRTGEKVFLECVQDMDHENMFWYRQDPGLGLRLIYFSYDVKMKEKGDIPEGYSVSREKKERFSLILESASTNQTSMYLCASRAGTEYQETQYFGPGTRLLVL.

The genes are TRBV19 and TRBJ2-2; 7 nucleotides line up with TRBD1. The germline gives CDR1 LNHDA, CDR2 SQIVND (reference sequence). The CDR3 extends over 15 amino acids. J lost 5 bases, V lost 4 bases, and 7 bases had no gene match. The chain's CDR3 is CASSTETGTTGELFF. The CDR3, as DNA: TGTGCCAGTAGTACTGAGACAGGGACGACCGGGGAGCTGTTTTTT.

This rearrangement joins TRBV4-3 to TRBJ2-2; possibly TRBD1 for D (6 bases). The CDR3 is 15 amino acids. The V gene's germline CDR1 is LGHNA and CDR2 YSLEER. V gave up 1 base and J gave up 6 bases, with 12 bases separating them. Written as DNA, the CDR3 is TGCGCCAGCAGCCAAGCTACAGGGTATCCCGGGGAGCTGTTTTTT. Translating gives CASSQATGYPGELFF.